One sample yielded the 25 T cell receptor beta chains listed below, sequenced in a study of shared clonotypes between healthy human individuals. Data came from immunoSEQ multiplex PCR; TCRdb stores just in-frame clones and leaves some out. The table includes around 1 million clones, over 60% detected once. The sequencing sample was made of memory CD4+ T cells sorted from blood. Subset noted: CD45RA-negative fraction. The receptors come from a young man in good health.

Comment on this clone: A clone one base away is much larger, so this may be a read error. The J gene is TRBJ2-3, the V gene TRBV11-2; D unclear. Trimming cost V 0 bases and J 1 base, with 5 bases left between them. Germline assignment: CDR1 SGHAT and CDR2 FQNNGV. The CDR3 is made up of 14 amino acids. The CDR3 spells CASSLDRGTDTQYF. Written as DNA, the CDR3 is TGTGCCAGCAGCTTAGATAGGGGCACAGATACGCAGTATTTT.

This clone has only one observation. The chain combines TRBV7-6 with TRBJ2-7, with 8 bases aligning to TRBD1. The junction had 9 bases not matched to a gene; V was cut back by 1 base and J by 7 bases. The CDR3 spans 15 residues. Germline V gene sequence: CDR1 SGHVS, CDR2 FNYEAQ. The CDR3 spells CASSLEGGQGEEQYF. The CDR3 nucleotides read TGTGCCAGCAGCTTAGAGGGTGGACAGGGTGAAGAGCAGTACTTC.

The gene calls are TRBV18 and TRBJ2-2; D is ambiguous. V was trimmed by 0 bases and J by 6 bases, leaving 17 bases between them. The CDR3 extends over 17 amino acids. Germline assignment: CDR1 KGHSH and CDR2 LQKENI. DNA of the CDR3: TGTGCCAGCTCACCACCGGGCCTCTCATTTTCGGCCGGGGAGCTGTTTTTT. This codes for CASSPPGLSFSAGELFF.

The CDR3 region is CASSGGTDYNSPLHF. The DNA for the CDR3 is TGCGCCAGCAGCGGGGGGACAGATTATAATTCACCCCTCCACTTT. The chain recombines TRBV5-1 with TRBJ1-6, with TRBD1 matching over 7 bases. This CDR3 is built from 15 residues. Trimming at V came to 4 bases and at J to 4 bases, leaving 5 bases not matched to a gene. Germline values: CDR1 SGHRS, CDR2 YFSETQ.

The chain carries TRBV23-1 and TRBJ1-4, with TRBD1 matching 7 bases. TRBV23-1 is sorted into the ORF group, with uncertain function. The CDR3 runs 14 residues. The ends lost 1 base at V and 6 bases at J; junction bases unmatched: 2. CDR3 bases: TGCGCCAGCAGTCAATGGGACAGAGATGAAAAACTGTTTTTT. Its translation is CASSQWDRDEKLFF.

V is TRBV18 and J is TRBJ2-7; TRBD1 matches at 7 bases. The CDR3 extends over 13 amino acids. Trimming cost V 8 bases and J 0 bases; bases outside gene matches: 4. Looked up from germline, CDR1 is KGHSH and CDR2 is LQKENI. Written as DNA, the CDR3 is TGTGCCAGCGTAGGACAGGCCTCCTACGAGCAGTACTTC. This sequence encodes CASVGQASYEQYF. The full variable domain, completed using reference TRBV18 and TRBJ2-7, is NAGVMQNPRHLVRRRGQEARLRCSPMKGHSHVYWYRQLPEEGLKFMVYLQKENIIDESGMPKERFSAEFPKEGPSILRIQQVVRGDSAAYFCASVGQASYEQYFGPGTRLTVT.

This chain joins TRBV2 and TRBJ2-3, with 8 bases lining up with TRBD2. From germline, CDR1 is SNHLY and CDR2 FYNNEI. This CDR3 has 15 amino acids. With 6 bases clipped from V and 2 bases from J, the junction kept 7 bases outside the gene matches. The CDR3 nucleotides are TGTGCCAGCAGACGGGGGGGCCCTGACACAGATACGCAGTATTTT. It translates to CASRRGGPDTDTQYF.

V is TRBV18 and J is TRBJ1-4, with D possibly matching TRBD1 (5 bases). The length of the CDR3 is 15 residues. Germline CDR1 KGHSH, CDR2 LQKENI. V gave up 1 base and J gave up 3 bases, with 9 bases separating them. CDR3 sequence: CASSPQGNPNEKLFF. CDR3 in DNA: TGTGCCAGCTCACCACAGGGGAACCCTAATGAAAAACTGTTTTTT. The entire variable domain, with the rest obtained from reference TRBV18 and TRBJ1-4, is as follows: NAGVMQNPRHLVRRRGQEARLRCSPMKGHSHVYWYRQLPEEGLKFMVYLQKENIIDESGMPKERFSAEFPKEGPSILRIQQVVRGDSAAYFCASSPQGNPNEKLFFGSGTQLSVL.

V usage is TRBV7-2 and J usage is TRBJ1-6; TRBD1 might be the D (5 bases). CDR1 and CDR2 (germline): SGHTA, FQGNSA. The ends were cut back, 2 bases at V and 8 bases at J, with 16 bases in the middle. This CDR3 region has 16 residues. This CDR3 reads CASSLSLGGGYSPLHF. The DNA for the CDR3 is TGTGCCAGCAGCTTAAGTCTTGGGGGGGGGTATTCACCCCTCCACTTT.

The rearrangement uses TRBV15 and TRBJ1-5, with a weak D call TRBD1 (6 bases). The V and J ends lost 1 base and 4 bases respectively, with 8 bases between them. The CDR3 loop spans 14 amino acids. Germline V CDR1 and CDR2: LNHNV, YYDKDF (reference sequence). In nucleotides, the CDR3 is TGTGCCACCAGCAGAGGAGGGGGAAATCAGCCCCAGCATTTT. Translated, it gives CATSRGGGNQPQHF.

The V gene is TRBV7-9, the J gene TRBJ2-5; D possibly matches TRBD1 or TRBD2 (5 bases each). The CDR3 extends over 16 amino acids. CDR1 SEHNR and CDR2 FQNEAQ come from the germline V gene (reference sequence). Between the trimmed V and J ends, which lost 2 bases and 5 bases, there was a span of 18 bases. The chain's CDR3 is CASSLTSASWGETQYF. CDR3 nucleotides: TGTGCCAGCAGCTTAACCTCGGCTAGCTGGGGGGAGACCCAGTACTTC. Drawing the rest from reference TRBV7-9 and TRBJ2-5, the complete variable domain is DTGVSQNPRHKITKRGQNVTFRCDPISEHNRLYWYRQTLGQGPEFLTYFQNEAQLEKSRLLSDRFSAERPKGSFSTLEIQRTEQGDSAMYLCASSLTSASWGETQYFGPGTRLLVL.

This chain connects TRBV28 to TRBJ2-1; D gene unclear. The CDR3 is made up of 14 amino acids. The V gene lost 5 bases and the J gene lost 10 bases, with 18 bases spanning the gap. The germline V gene encodes CDR1 MDHEN and CDR2 SYDVKM. CDR3 sequence reads: CASSDPNLLGEQFF. The CDR3 DNA reads as TGTGCCAGCAGTGACCCGAACCTCCTTGGAGAGCAGTTCTTC.

Note on this clone: Other nucleotide sequences from this sample produce the same CDR3. The V and J genes are TRBV2 and TRBJ1-5; no firm D call. V was cut by 6 bases and J by 0 bases, with 9 bases left in between. This CDR3 is 14 amino acids long. The germline CDR1 and CDR2 sequences are SNHLY and FYNNEI. CDR3 nucleotide sequence: TGTGCCAGCAGCAGGACGGATAGCAATCAGCCCCAGCATTTT. Translating it yields CASSRTDSNQPQHF.

This chain uses TRBV5-1 with TRBJ2-5, with D possibly being TRBD2 (6 bases). Between the trimmed V and J ends, which lost 7 bases and 5 bases, there was a span of 18 bases. Looked up from germline, CDR1 is SGHRS and CDR2 is YFSETQ. CDR3 length: 14 residues. The CDR3 spells CASAVGDLGETQYF. The CDR3 region has the DNA TGCGCCAGCGCCGTAGGGGACTTAGGGGAGACCCAGTACTTC.

Only one count was recorded for this clone. This sequence joins TRBV4-3 and TRBJ1-6; possible D gene TRBD1, 6 bases. The V gene lost 0 bases and the J gene lost 10 bases, with 16 bases spanning the gap. CDR3 length equals 16 residues. Germline CDR1 and CDR2: LGHNA and YSLEER. The CDR3 DNA is TGCGCCAGCAGCCAAGAAACCGGGGGCGCCGGATCACCCCTCCACTTT. Its protein product is CASSQETGGAGSPLHF.

The gene calls are TRBV5-6 and TRBJ1-3; 9 nucleotides line up with TRBD1. Germline loops: CDR1 SGHDT, CDR2 YYEEEE. The CDR3 loop spans 16 amino acids. Losses at the gene ends were 4 bases for V and 2 bases for J; bases not matched to a gene: 7. The CDR3 protein is CASSRGTGSPGNTIYF. The CDR3 DNA is TGTGCCAGCAGCCGAGGGACAGGGAGTCCTGGAAACACCATATATTTT. Filled out from reference TRBV5-6 and TRBJ1-3, the complete variable domain reads DAGVTQSPTHLIKTRGQQVTLRCSPKSGHDTVSWYQQALGQGPQFIFQYYEEEERQRGNFPDRFSGHQFPNYSSELNVNALLLGDSALYLCASSRGTGSPGNTIYFGEGSWLTVV.

This chain joins TRBV6-1 and TRBJ1-6; TRBD1 agrees at 7 bases. V lost 7 bases to trimming and J lost 10 bases; unmatched junction nucleotides: 10. CDR1 is MNHNS and CDR2 is SASEGT in the germline V gene. The CDR3 covers 14 residues. The CDR3 coding sequence is TGTGCCAGCAACCCGACAGGGATGTTGTCACCCCTCCACTTT. It encodes CASNPTGMLSPLHF.

CDR3 DNA: TGTGCCAGCAGTTACCAGGGAAGCTATGGCTACACCTTC. It encodes CASSYQGSYGYTF. The V and J genes are TRBV6-5 and TRBJ1-2, with D possibly being TRBD1 (5 bases). V was cut by 2 bases and J by 4 bases, with 8 bases left in between. Germline V gives CDR1 MNHEY, CDR2 SVGAGI. The CDR3 is made up of 13 amino acids.

This clone came up once. CDR3 sequence: CSVQLLGGNSNQPQHF. The CDR3 DNA reads as TGCAGCGTGCAACTATTGGGGGGGAATAGCAATCAGCCCCAGCATTTT. The J gene is TRBJ1-5, the V gene TRBV29-1; TRBD1 might be the D (5 bases). Germline V gives CDR1 SQVTM, CDR2 ANQGSEA. V was cut by 6 bases and J by 0 bases, with 18 bases left in between. The CDR3 loop spans 16 amino acids. Filled out from reference TRBV29-1 and TRBJ1-5, the complete variable domain reads SAVISQKPSRDICQRGTSLTIQCQVDSQVTMMFWYRQQPGQSLTLIATANQGSEATYESGFVIDKFPISRPNLTFSTLTVSNMSPEDSSIYLCSVQLLGGNSNQPQHFGDGTRLSIL.

This clone came up a few times. The CDR3 loop reads CASSQTTRQGVTGELFF. The CDR3 DNA follows: TGTGCCAGCAGCCAGACCACCCGACAGGGGGTCACCGGGGAGCTGTTTTTT. The rearrangement joins TRBV13 to TRBJ2-2; 9 bases map to TRBD1. Germline trimming cut 5 bases from V and 4 bases from J; bases unmatched to any gene: 11. The CDR3 has 17 amino acids. Germline CDR1 and CDR2: PRHDT and FYEKMQ (reference sequence).

The chain has TRBV6-1 and TRBJ1-1, with D unresolved. The CDR3 is 13 residues long. The V gene's germline CDR1 is MNHNS and CDR2 SASEGT. The ends were cut back, 5 bases at V and 2 bases at J, with 9 bases in the middle. DNA of the CDR3: TGTGCCAGCAGTTTGGACGGAAACACTGAAGCTTTCTTT. Encoded protein: CASSLDGNTEAFF.

The J gene is TRBJ1-1, the V gene TRBV28, with 10 nucleotides matching TRBD1. This CDR3 spans 16 amino acids. The trim removed 5 bases at V and 6 bases at J, leaving 12 bases unmatched. The V gene's germline CDR1 is MDHEN and CDR2 SYDVKM. CDR3 region: CASSPSDGTGAPEAFF. In DNA form, the CDR3 reads TGTGCCAGCAGTCCCTCCGACGGGACAGGGGCCCCTGAAGCTTTCTTT.

Turning to this clone: This sample also contains other DNA sequences that code for the same CDR3. The CDR3 DNA reads TGCGCCAGCAGCTTAACCGGGACGGCCTCTGGAAACACCATATATTTT. It encodes CASSLTGTASGNTIYF. The chain uses TRBV5-1 and TRBJ1-3; a weak D match, TRBD1 (5 bases). Trimming shortened V by 2 bases and J by 0 bases, and 12 bases separated the two germline ends. This CDR3 comprises 16 residues. Germline CDR1 reads SGHRS; CDR2 reads YFSETQ.

V gene TRBV7-2 combines with J gene TRBJ2-7, with D possibly being TRBD1 (5 bases). The CDR3 spans 15 residues. From germline, CDR1 is SGHTA and CDR2 FQGNSA. Trimming stripped 2 bases from V and 2 bases from J, with 13 bases between. In DNA, the CDR3 is TGTGCCAGCAGCTTATCCTGGACAAGTGCCTACGAGCAGTACTTC. It encodes CASSLSWTSAYEQYF.

This clone was observed at least ten times. The chain combines TRBV10-2 with TRBJ1-3, with D unresolved. Trimming stripped 6 bases from V and 0 bases from J, with 12 bases between. Germline CDR1 reads WSHSY; CDR2 reads SAAADI. The CDR3 is 15 amino acids. The CDR3 reads CASSEGGSSGNTIYF. The CDR3 DNA is TGCGCCAGCAGCGAGGGAGGATCCTCTGGAAACACCATATATTTT.